These T cell receptor beta chains were read from a single sample in a study of post-analysis software for immune sequencing data. A single record per CDR3 protein comes from TCRdb applying MiXCR to the PCR reads. There are approximately 660,000 distinct CDR3 sequences in the sample; more than 50% occur only once, and roughly 12% lies in the top ten. Material for sequencing was blood. These receptors were taken from a girl aged 2-10 years with multiple sclerosis. CDR3s include the opening cysteine and the closing phenylalanine or tryptophan. D genes are given only for firm matches. The size of a clone is reported for some rows only, either as once, few or many, or as a class for expanded clones.

size,D,J,V,CDR3,DNA
few,TRBD1,TRBJ2-5,TRBV24-1,CATRETGGRETQYF,TGTGCCACCAGGGAAACAGGGGGACGGGAGACCCAGTACTTC
NA,NA,TRBJ2-7,TRBV7-9,CASSLSGLPSEQYF,TGTGCCAGCAGCCTCTCGGGACTCCCCTCAGAGCAGTACTTC
NA,TRBD1,TRBJ2-1,TRBV7-7,CASSFGQGAYEQFF,TGTGCTAGCAGCTTCGGGCAGGGGGCCTATGAGCAGTTCTTC
NA,NA,TRBJ2-7,TRBV5-6,CASSPRTASSYEQYF,TGTGCCAGCAGCCCGCGGACAGCCAGCTCCTACGAGCAGTACTTC
once,NA,TRBJ2-5,TRBV12-3/TRBV12-4,CASSSLATQETQYF,TGTGCCAGCAGTTCTCTAGCGACCCAAGAGACCCAGTACTTC
NA,NA,TRBJ1-2,TRBV29-1,CSVEEQGNYGYTF,TGCAGCGTTGAAGAACAGGGCAACTATGGCTACACCTTC
NA,NA,TRBJ1-3,TRBV7-2,CASSSREVLQGIGNTIYF,TGTGCCAGCAGCTCTCGAGAAGTCCTTCAGGGGATCGGAAACACCATATATTTT
once,TRBD1,TRBJ2-1,TRBV5-4,CASSSHPGQGGGHEFF,TGTGCCAGCAGCTCGCACCCGGGACAGGGCGGAGGGCACGAGTTCTTC
NA,NA,TRBJ2-1,TRBV29-1,CSVGQVMGNEQFF,TGCAGCGTTGGTCAGGTTATGGGGAATGAGCAGTTCTTC
few,NA,TRBJ2-4,TRBV11-2,CASSTDVLLAKNIQYF,TGTGCCAGCAGCACGGACGTGCTGCTAGCCAAAAACATTCAGTACTTC
NA,TRBD2,TRBJ2-1,TRBV29-1,CSVGTGTSPNEQFF,TGCAGCGTTGGGACCGGGACTAGCCCCAATGAGCAGTTCTTC
NA,NA,TRBJ1-5,TRBV29-1,CSVASGVFNQPQHF,TGCAGCGTTGCTTCGGGGGTGTTCAATCAGCCCCAGCATTTT
NA,TRBD1,TRBJ2-7,TRBV12-3/TRBV12-4,CASSRGLTTYEQYF,TGTGCCAGCAGTAGGGGGCTAACGACCTACGAGCAGTACTTC